This T cell receptor (beta chain) was identified during a study of T-cell memory formation after mild COVID-19. For the study at large: TCR clusters were mostly confined to one donor each. Whole-study findings and limits: Prior to infection, memory already included some responding clones, suggesting cross-reactive memory joined.

TCRdb fed the 5' RACE reads into MiXCR, producing one record per CDR3 protein. The sample carries some 40,000 distinct CDR3 sequences, approximately 7% recorded once. This clonotype was detected a few times. Its antigen is not known. V lost 3 bases and J lost 3, with 14 bases in between. CDR1 and CDR2 (germline): SGHTA, FQGNSA. The CDR3 contains 15 residues. The source material was PBMCs or a T cell subset sorted from them (not recorded which). The chain employs TRBV7-2 and TRBJ2-5; TRBD1 is a possible D gene (5 bases). This receptor was identified in a man between 18 and 29 years old who had mild COVID-19 (a few samples of this study predate the infection). Cell type and time point are not known. As DNA, the CDR3 is TGTGCCAGCAGCTTGGTCAGGGTTCGTAAAGAGACCCAGTACTTC. Its translation is CASSLVRVRKETQYF.